This T cell receptor beta chain was sequenced for a study of blood T cell repertoires in COVID-19. On the study more broadly: Both acute and convalescent COVID-19 samples were obtained from the United States, Italy and Spain.

CDR1 is MDHEN and CDR2 is SYDVKM in the germline V gene. V was trimmed by 5 bases and J by 4 bases, leaving 14 bases between them. The CDR3 contains 14 residues. In the authors' methods: Nucleated cell number was recorded as an estimate derived from reference gene primer amplification. Profiling relied on immunoSEQ multiplex PCR, and the TCRdb table lists in-frame clones only, not all of them. The V and J calls and the clone size are those of that table, but D and trimming were determined from the DNA. The sample contains 280,000 or so clones, approximately 89% of which appear only once. For this clone: Different DNA sequences within this sample yield the same CDR3.

Participant age was about 18 to 89 years, and participants resided in fewer than 25 US areas. Each participant's cohort was designated according to participant-reported clinical history. This sequence joins TRBV28 and TRBJ1-1; maybe TRBD1 (6 bases). The material sequenced was PBMCs or T cells enriched from blood (not recorded which). The TCR sequence derives from a woman aged 50 to 65 who had been exposed to COVID-19. The CDR3 region is CASSLLQGGTEAFF. DNA of the CDR3: TGTGCCAGCAGTCTATTACAGGGTGGCACTGAAGCTTTCTTT. Full variable domain (missing parts from reference TRBV28 and TRBJ1-1): DVKVTQSSRYLVKRTGEKVFLECVQDMDHENMFWYRQDPGLGLRLIYFSYDVKMKEKGDIPEGYSVSREKKERFSLILESASTNQTSMYLCASSLLQGGTEAFFGQGTRLTVV.